Sequencing of this T cell receptor (beta chain) was carried out in a study of CD8+CD57+ T cells in acquired aplastic anemia. Study-wide context: Sorted cells (CD4+ and CD8+) yielded DNA amounts that averaged 3.2 ug.

According to the study, genomic DNA was the template for TCR beta VDJ and CDR3 profiling. TCRdb fed the reads into MiXCR, producing one record per CDR3 protein. The sample includes about 160,000 distinct CDR3 sequences, less than 50% of them seen just once. Turning to this clonotype: Its specificity is unknown.

The authors sequenced patients whose flow cytometry had shown CD8+CD57+ cell expansion. Acquired aplastic anemia of severe grade affected all patients. Study-wide points: Statistical testing detected no significant gap in CD8+ Simpson's diversity between patients and controls.

The V and J ends lost 1 base and 8 bases respectively, with 8 bases between them. The CDR3 is 13 amino acids. In germline, CDR1 is LGHDT, CDR2 YNNKEL (reference sequence). Sequencing was performed on sorted CD4+, CD8+, or CD8+CD57+ T cells (not recorded which) from PBMCs. The source is a human donor with aplastic anemia. This chain links TRBV3-1 with TRBJ1-4, with D perhaps TRBD1 (5 bases). The CDR3 here is CASSQGYREKLFF. The CDR3 nucleotides are TGTGCCAGCAGCCAAGGCTACAGGGAAAAACTGTTTTTT. Full variable domain (outside the CDR3, taken from reference TRBV3-1 and TRBJ1-4): DTAVSQTPKYLVTQMGNDKSIKCEQNLGHDTMYWYKQDSKKFLKIMFSYNNKELIINETVPNRFSPKSPDKAHLNLHINSLELGDSAVYFCASSQGYREKLFFGSGTQLSVL.